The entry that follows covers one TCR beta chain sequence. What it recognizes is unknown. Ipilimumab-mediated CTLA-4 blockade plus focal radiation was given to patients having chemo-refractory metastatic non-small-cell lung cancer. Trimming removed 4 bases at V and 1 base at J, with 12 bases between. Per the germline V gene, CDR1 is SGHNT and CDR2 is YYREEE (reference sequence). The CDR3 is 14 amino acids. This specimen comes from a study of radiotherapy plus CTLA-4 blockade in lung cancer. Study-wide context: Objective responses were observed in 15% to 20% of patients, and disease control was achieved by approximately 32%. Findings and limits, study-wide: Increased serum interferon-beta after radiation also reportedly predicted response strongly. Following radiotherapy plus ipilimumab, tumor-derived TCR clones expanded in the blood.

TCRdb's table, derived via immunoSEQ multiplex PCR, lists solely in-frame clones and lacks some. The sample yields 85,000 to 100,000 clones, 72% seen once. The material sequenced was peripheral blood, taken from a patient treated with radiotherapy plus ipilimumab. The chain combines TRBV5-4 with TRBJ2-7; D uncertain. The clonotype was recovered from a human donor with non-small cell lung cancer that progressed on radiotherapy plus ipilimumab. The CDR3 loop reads CASSPRTGSYEQYF. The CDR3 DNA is TGTGCCAGCAGCCCACGGACGGGTTCCTACGAGCAGTACTTC.